The present entry profiles one T cell receptor beta chain with its context. The antigen is undetermined. The CDR3 length is 14 residues. Unmatched junction bases numbered 7, after V lost 4 bases and J lost 8 bases. Germline-derived CDR1 and CDR2 are LGHNA and YNFKEQ. This sample is drawn from a study of T cell responses to AZD1222 COVID-19 vaccine. TCRdb's table, derived via immunoSEQ multiplex PCR, lists solely in-frame clones and lacks some. The top ten hold around 5% of the sample, which has about 140,000 clones, about 88% seen once. General study points: Among spike-specific TCRs, nearly half reportedly target unmutated variant regions. Donors were largely white British and mainly female; clonal diversity was possibly underestimated. Vaccine-related CD4 TCRs covered spike, predominating at 160-218 and 743-854. Rises in breadth and depth of Spike-specific TCRs came after two AZD1222 doses.

This TCR was sampled from an adult in good health. This chain links TRBV4-2 with TRBJ1-4; TRBD1 matches at 7 bases. Sequencing used peripheral blood, obtained on day 0 of AZD1222 vaccination. The CDR3 loop reads CASSLTRTGEKLFF. The CDR3 DNA follows: TGTGCCAGCAGCCTAACCAGGACAGGAGAAAAACTGTTTTTT.